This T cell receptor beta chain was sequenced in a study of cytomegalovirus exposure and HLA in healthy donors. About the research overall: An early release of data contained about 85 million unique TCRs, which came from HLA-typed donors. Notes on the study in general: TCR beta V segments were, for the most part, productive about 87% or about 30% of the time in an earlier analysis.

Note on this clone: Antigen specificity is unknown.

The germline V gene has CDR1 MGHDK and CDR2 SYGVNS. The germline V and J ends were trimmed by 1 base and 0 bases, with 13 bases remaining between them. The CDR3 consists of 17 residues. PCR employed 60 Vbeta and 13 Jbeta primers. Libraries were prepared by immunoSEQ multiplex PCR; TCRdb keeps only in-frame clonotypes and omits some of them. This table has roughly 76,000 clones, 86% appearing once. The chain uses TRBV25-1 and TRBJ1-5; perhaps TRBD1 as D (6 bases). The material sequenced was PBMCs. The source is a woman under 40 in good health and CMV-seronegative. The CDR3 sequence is CASSEWGGQISNQPQHF. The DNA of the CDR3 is TGTGCCAGCAGTGAATGGGGGGGGCAGATTAGCAATCAGCCCCAGCATTTT. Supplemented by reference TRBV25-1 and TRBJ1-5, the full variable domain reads EADIYQTPRYLVIGTGKKITLECSQTMGHDKMYWYQQDPGMELHLIHYSYGVNSTEKGDLSSESTVSRIRTEHFPLTLESARPSHTSQYLCASSEWGGQISNQPQHFGDGTRLSIL.